This T cell receptor beta chain is drawn from a study of cytomegalovirus exposure and HLA in healthy donors. Study context: The 90 to 150 validation repertoires used a platform that matched the one used for the 600 to 700 first-cohort repertoires, as a later analysis reported. Study results and caveats: Both high specificity and high sensitivity reportedly marked the classifier's diagnosis of cytomegalovirus status. According to a subsequent analysis, TCR clusters identified in the first cohort showed a tendency to co-occur across the 100 to 150 validation repertoires.

In regard to this clone: No antigen is known for it.

The data were produced by immunoSEQ multiplex PCR, yet TCRdb's version contains in-frame clones alone and is incomplete. The sample consists of roughly 190,000 clones, roughly 88% of them appearing once. Germline CDR1 and CDR2: SGHRS and YFSETQ. The CDR3 covers 14 residues. Trimming removed 4 bases at V and 2 bases at J, with 13 bases between. The source of this sequence is a woman aged 18-29 years in good health and CMV-seronegative. Sequenced sample: PBMCs. The chain recombines TRBV5-1 with TRBJ2-7, with D possibly TRBD2 on 6 matching bases. The CDR3 DNA is TGCGCCAGCAGCCTAAATACGGGGGCCTACGAGCAGTACTTC. Protein: CASSLNTGAYEQYF.